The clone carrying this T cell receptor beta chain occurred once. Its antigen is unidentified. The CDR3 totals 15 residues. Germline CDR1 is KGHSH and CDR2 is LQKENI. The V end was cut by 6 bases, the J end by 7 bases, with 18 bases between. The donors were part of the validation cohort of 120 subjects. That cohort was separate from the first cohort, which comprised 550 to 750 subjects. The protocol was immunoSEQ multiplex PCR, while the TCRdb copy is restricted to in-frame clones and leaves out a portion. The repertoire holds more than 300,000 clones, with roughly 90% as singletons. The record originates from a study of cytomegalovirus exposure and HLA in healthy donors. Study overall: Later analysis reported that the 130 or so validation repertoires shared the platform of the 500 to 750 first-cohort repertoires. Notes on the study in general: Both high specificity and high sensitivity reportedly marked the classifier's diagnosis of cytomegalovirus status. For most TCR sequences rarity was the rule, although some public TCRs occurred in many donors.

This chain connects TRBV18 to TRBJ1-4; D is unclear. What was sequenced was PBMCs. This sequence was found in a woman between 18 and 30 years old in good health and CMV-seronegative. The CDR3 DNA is TGTGCCAGCTCCGCCGATTCGGGGAGTGGTGAAAAACTGTTTTTT. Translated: CASSADSGSGEKLFF.